The table lists the clone carrying this T cell receptor beta chain with many counts. The entry originates in a study of human T cells and chemical hapten exposure. Study-wide context: Donors were sensitized with 2% DPC on the upper inner arm.

Regarding time point: pre-sensitization, week 0. Treatment reported: therapeutic diphenylcyclopropenone sensitization with weekly scalp DPC. TCRdb re-called the RACE reads with MiXCR, one entry per CDR3 protein. This sample has 200,000 to 300,000 distinct CDR3 sequences, with approximately 8.6% found just once. The CDR3 has 16 residues. Between the trimmed V and J ends, which lost 2 bases and 1 base, there was a span of 14 bases. The rearrangement links TRBV12-3 or TRBV12-4 to TRBJ1-2, with TRBD1 as a possible D gene (5 bases). The TCR comes from a woman aged 40 to 50 with alopecia areata. Some clones in this sample may be carry-over from other donors' samples. The specimen was whole blood, collected in connection with sensitization to the hapten diphenylcyclopropenone (DPC). In DNA form, the CDR3 reads TGTGCCAGCAGTTTAAGTAGGACAACTGGTAACTATGGCTACACCTTC. Translation: CASSLSRTTGNYGYTF.